This section outlines one T cell receptor beta chain sequence together with its context. Its antigen remains unidentified. This CDR3 comprises 15 residues. Germline V gene sequence: CDR1 SGHRS, CDR2 YFSETQ. The V gene lost 4 bases and the J gene lost 4 bases, with 17 bases spanning the gap. Primers included in the PCR were 60 Vbeta and 13 Jbeta primers. The assay was immunoSEQ multiplex PCR, and TCRdb's table has in-frame clones only and misses some. The sample totals about 64,000 clones. The record originates from a study of cytomegalovirus exposure and HLA in healthy donors. Notes on the study in general: Accurate prediction of most subjects' HLA-A and HLA-B alleles from TCR beta sequences was reported. Most CMV-associated TCR beta chains were later found to appear HLA-restricted. DRB1 showed the most TCR associations and HLA-C the fewest in a later analysis, as rates varied by HLA locus. Most TCR sequences were rare, but some public TCRs occurred in many donors.

This rearrangement joins TRBV5-1 to TRBJ1-2, with no clear D. The sequence was collected from a woman in her late teens or twenties in good health and CMV-seronegative. The sequenced sample consisted of PBMCs. DNA of the CDR3: TGCGCCAGCAGCCGCCGGGATTCTCCCTCCTATGGCTACACCTTC. Amino acids: CASSRRDSPSYGYTF.